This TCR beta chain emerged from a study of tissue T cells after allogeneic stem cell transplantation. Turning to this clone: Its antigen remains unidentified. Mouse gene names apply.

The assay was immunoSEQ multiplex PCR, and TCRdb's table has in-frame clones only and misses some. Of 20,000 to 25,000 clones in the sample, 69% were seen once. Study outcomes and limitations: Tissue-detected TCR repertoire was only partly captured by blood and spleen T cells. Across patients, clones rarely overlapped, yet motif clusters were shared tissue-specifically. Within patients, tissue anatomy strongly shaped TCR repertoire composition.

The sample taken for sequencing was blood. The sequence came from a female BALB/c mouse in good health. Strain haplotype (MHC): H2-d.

The CDR3 sequence: CASSDLGGRAETLYF. The CDR3 DNA, read in part, is TGTGCCAGCAGTGATCTGGGGGGGCGGGCAGAAACGCTGTAT. This rearrangement joins TRBV13-1 to TRBJ2-3; 10 positions match TRBD2. The read halts 1 residue ahead of the CDR3 end, with the missing end drawn from the germline J gene. J lost 3 bases, V lost 1 base, and 2 bases had no gene match. Per the germline V gene, CDR1 is NSHNY and CDR2 is SYGAGN. CDR3 length equals 15 residues.